These 11 T cell receptor beta chains were all obtained from the same sample, sequenced in a study of human T cells and chemical hapten exposure. Time point: patch test 3, about 24 weeks after DPC sensitization. Sample treatment: therapeutic diphenylcyclopropenone sensitization with weekly scalp DPC. TCRdb re-called the RACE reads through MiXCR, storing one row per CDR3 protein. The sample carries fewer than 100,000 distinct CDR3 sequences, roughly a tenth recorded once. This specimen was whole blood, taken in connection with sensitization to the hapten diphenylcyclopropenone (DPC). These receptors were obtained from a woman younger than 45 with alopecia areata. Some clones in this sample may be carry-over from other donors' samples.

This clonotype was counted many times. The rearrangement uses TRBV14 and TRBJ1-1, with a weak D call TRBD1 (6 bases). The germline CDR1 and CDR2 sequences are SGHDN and FVKESK. The CDR3 covers 14 residues. The ends were cut back, 4 bases at V and 4 bases at J, with 13 bases in the middle. The CDR3 nucleotides are TGTGCCAGCAGCCTTTCCAACAGGGTCACTGAAGCTTTCTTT. This encodes CASSLSNRVTEAFF.

In its sample, this clonotype was seen a few times. The chain employs TRBV15 and TRBJ2-7; 7 nucleotides align to TRBD2. Germline-derived CDR1 and CDR2 are LNHNV and YYDKDF (reference sequence). The CDR3 totals 14 residues. V lost 1 base and J lost 3; bases outside the gene matches: 3. CDR3 bases: TGTGCCACCAGCAGAGGCGGGACTAACTACGAGCAGTACTTC. Its translation is CATSRGGTNYEQYF.

This clonotype was seen a handful of times. This rearrangement joins TRBV5-1 to TRBJ2-3; the D gene is possibly TRBD1 (5 bases). The CDR3 loop spans 14 amino acids. The germline V gene has CDR1 SGHRS and CDR2 YFSETQ. The germline V and J ends were trimmed by 1 base and 2 bases, with 8 bases remaining between them. The CDR3 DNA reads TGCGCCAGCAGCTTGCAGGACATCACAGATACGCAGTATTTT. Its protein product is CASSLQDITDTQYF.

This clonotype was detected many times. The CDR3 spells CASSLGQINSPLHF. The CDR3 DNA reads TGTGCCAGCAGCTTGGGACAGATTAATTCACCCCTCCACTTT. The gene calls are TRBV5-6 and TRBJ1-6; tentatively, D is TRBD1 (5 bases). The CDR3 is 14 residues long. Germline CDR1 and CDR2: SGHDT and YYEEEE. V shed 0 bases and J shed 6 bases, with 7 bases lying between them. The full variable domain, in which reference TRBV5-6 and TRBJ1-6 provide the parts outside the CDR3, is DAGVTQSPTHLIKTRGQQVTLRCSPKSGHDTVSWYQQALGQGPQFIFQYYEEEERQRGNFPDRFSGHQFPNYSSELNVNALLLGDSALYLCASSLGQINSPLHFGNGTRLTVT.

This clonotype has ten or more counts. The V call is TRBV4-1, the J call TRBJ2-7; D perhaps matches TRBD2 (5 bases). The CDR3 runs to 13 residues. Trimming shortened V by 0 bases and J by 5 bases, and 8 bases separated the two germline ends. CDR1 MGHRA and CDR2 YSYEKL come from the germline V gene. The CDR3 sequence: CASSQDPGDEQYV. The CDR3 nucleotides read TGCGCCAGCAGCCAAGATCCCGGGGACGAGCAGTACGTC.

V and J are TRBV28 and TRBJ2-5; 8 nucleotides line up with TRBD1. CDR3 length: 14 residues. The germline V gene encodes CDR1 MDHEN and CDR2 SYDVKM. Trimming took 6 bases from V and 4 from J; bases not matched to a gene: 7. For the CDR3, the DNA is TGTGCCAGCAGCCTACAGGGGGTGAGAGAGACCCAGTACTTC. Its protein product is CASSLQGVRETQYF.

This clonotype was observed a handful of times. V gene TRBV6-2 or TRBV6-3 combines with J gene TRBJ2-7; 7 nucleotides match TRBD2. Germline CDR1 MNHEY, CDR2 SVGEGT. V was pared by 7 bases and J by 1 base, with 4 bases of the junction left unmatched. The CDR3 spans 13 residues. The CDR3 sequence: CASTSSGSYEQYF. The CDR3, as DNA: TGTGCCAGCACCTCTAGCGGATCCTACGAGCAGTACTTC.

The V gene is TRBV6-6, the J gene TRBJ2-2; maybe TRBD1 (5 bases). Germline assignment: CDR1 MNHNY and CDR2 SVGAGI (reference sequence). This CDR3 spans 15 amino acids. V lost 0 bases, J lost 0 bases, and 5 bases lay in between. The CDR3 DNA follows: TGTGCCAGCAGTTACTCCAGGGCGAACACCGGGGAGCTGTTTTTT. This translates into CASSYSRANTGELFF.

The table lists this clonotype with many counts. The chain employs TRBV25-1 and TRBJ2-1; perhaps TRBD2 as D (6 bases). This CDR3 is built from 15 residues. V dropped 3 bases and J dropped 4 bases, with 13 bases sitting between them. The germline CDR1 and CDR2 sequences are MGHDK and SYGVNS. CDR3 nucleotides: TGTGCCAGCAGTGAGGCTGCGACTAGTTACAATGAGCAGTTCTTC. Protein sequence: CASSEAATSYNEQFF.

This chain uses TRBV5-8 with TRBJ1-2; TRBD1 is a possible D gene (6 bases). V lost 1 base to trimming and J lost 7 bases, with 11 bases between them. Germline V gives CDR1 SGHTS, CDR2 YDEGEE. The CDR3 runs 13 residues. CDR3 bases: TGTGCCAGCAGCTTGAACAGGGTATCTGGCTACACCTTC. This encodes CASSLNRVSGYTF.

The chain links TRBV27 to TRBJ2-5; no clear D gene. The CDR3 runs to 11 residues. Per the germline V gene, CDR1 is MNHEY and CDR2 is SMNVEV (reference sequence). Trimming stripped 10 bases from V and 5 bases from J, with 11 bases between. CDR3 nucleotide sequence: TGTGCCACCCGGGCCCGGGAGACCCAGTACTTC. Its protein is CATRARETQYF.